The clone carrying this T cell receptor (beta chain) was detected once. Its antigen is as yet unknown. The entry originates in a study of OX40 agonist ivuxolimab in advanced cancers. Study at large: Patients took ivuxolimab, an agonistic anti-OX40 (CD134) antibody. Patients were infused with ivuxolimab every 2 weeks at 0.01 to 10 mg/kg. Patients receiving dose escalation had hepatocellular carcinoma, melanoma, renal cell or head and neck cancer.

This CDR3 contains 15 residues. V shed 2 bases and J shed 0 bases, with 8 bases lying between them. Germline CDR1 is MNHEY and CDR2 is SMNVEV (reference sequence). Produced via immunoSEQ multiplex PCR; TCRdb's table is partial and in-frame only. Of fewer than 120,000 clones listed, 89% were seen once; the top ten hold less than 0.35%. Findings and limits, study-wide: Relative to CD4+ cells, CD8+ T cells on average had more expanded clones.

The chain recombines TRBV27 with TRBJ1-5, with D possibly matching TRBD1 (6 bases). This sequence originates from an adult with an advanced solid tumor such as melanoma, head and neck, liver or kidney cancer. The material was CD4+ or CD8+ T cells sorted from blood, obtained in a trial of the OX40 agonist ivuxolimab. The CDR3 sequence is CASSLQGYSNQPQHF. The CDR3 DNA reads TGTGCCAGCAGTTTACAGGGGTATAGCAATCAGCCCCAGCATTTT.